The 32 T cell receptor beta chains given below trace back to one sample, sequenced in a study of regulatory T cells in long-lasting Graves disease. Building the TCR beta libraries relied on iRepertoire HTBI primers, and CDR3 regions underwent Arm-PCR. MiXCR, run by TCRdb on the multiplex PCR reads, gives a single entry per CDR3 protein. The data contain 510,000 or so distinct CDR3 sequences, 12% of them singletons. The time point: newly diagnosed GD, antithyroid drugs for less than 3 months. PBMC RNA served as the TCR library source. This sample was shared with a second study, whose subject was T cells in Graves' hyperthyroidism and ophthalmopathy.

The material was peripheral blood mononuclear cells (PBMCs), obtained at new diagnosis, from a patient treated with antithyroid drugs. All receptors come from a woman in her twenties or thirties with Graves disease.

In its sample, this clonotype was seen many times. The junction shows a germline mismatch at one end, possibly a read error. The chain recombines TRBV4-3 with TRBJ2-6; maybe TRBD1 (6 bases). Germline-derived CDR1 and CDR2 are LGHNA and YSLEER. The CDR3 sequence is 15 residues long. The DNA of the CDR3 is TGTGCCAGCAGCCAGGGGCACTCTGGGGCCAACGTCCTGACTTTC. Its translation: CASSQGHSGANVLTF.

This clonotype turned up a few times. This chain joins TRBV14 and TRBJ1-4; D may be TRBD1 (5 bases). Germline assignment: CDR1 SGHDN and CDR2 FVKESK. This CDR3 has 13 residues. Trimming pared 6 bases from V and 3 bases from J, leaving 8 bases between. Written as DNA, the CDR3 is TGTGCCAGCAGAAGACAGCCTAATGAAAAACTGTTTTTT. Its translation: CASRRQPNEKLFF. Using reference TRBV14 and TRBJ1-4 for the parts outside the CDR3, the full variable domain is EAGVTQFPSHSVIEKGQTVTLRCDPISGHDNLYWYRRVMGKEIKFLLHFVKESKQDESGMPNNRFLAERTGGTYSTLKVQPAELEDSGVYFCASRRQPNEKLFFGSGTQLSVL.

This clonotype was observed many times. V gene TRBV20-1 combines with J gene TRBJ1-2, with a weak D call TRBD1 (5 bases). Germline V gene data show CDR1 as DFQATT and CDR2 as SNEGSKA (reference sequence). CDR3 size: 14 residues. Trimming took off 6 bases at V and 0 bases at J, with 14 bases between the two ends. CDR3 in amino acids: CSARIGGANYGYTF. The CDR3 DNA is TGCAGTGCCAGAATTGGGGGGGCTAACTATGGCTACACCTTC.

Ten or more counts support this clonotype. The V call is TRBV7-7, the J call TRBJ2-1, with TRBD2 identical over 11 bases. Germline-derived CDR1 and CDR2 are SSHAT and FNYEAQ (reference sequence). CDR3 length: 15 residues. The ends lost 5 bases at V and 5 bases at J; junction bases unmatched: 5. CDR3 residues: CASSQGLAVDNEQFF. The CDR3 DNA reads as TGTGCCAGCAGCCAGGGACTAGCGGTTGACAATGAGCAGTTCTTC.

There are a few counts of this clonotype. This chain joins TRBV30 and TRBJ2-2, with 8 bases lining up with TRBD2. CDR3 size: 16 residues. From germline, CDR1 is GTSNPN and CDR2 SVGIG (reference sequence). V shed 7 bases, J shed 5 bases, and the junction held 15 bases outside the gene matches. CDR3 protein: CASLLSGNLRTGELFF. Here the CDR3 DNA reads TGTGCCTCCCTTCTTAGCGGGAACCTCCGGACCGGGGAGCTGTTTTTT.

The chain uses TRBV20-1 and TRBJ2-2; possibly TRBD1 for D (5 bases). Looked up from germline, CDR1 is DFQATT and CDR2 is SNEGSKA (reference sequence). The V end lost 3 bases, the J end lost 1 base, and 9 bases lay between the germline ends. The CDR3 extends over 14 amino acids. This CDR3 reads CSARARGNTGELFF. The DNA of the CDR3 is TGCAGTGCTAGGGCTAGGGGGAACACCGGGGAGCTGTTTTTT.

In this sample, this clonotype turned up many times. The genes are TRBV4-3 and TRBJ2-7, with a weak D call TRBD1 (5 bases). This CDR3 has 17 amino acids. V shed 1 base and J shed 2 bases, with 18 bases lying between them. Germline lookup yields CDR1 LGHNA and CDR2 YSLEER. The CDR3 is CASSQGRAAGWAYEQYF. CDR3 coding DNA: TGCGCCAGCAGCCAAGGAAGGGCGGCAGGGTGGGCCTACGAGCAGTACTTC.

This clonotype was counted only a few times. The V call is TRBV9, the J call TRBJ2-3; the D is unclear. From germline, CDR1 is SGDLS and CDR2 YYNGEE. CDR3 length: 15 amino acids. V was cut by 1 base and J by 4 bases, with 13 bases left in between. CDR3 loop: CASSVWSGSADTQYF. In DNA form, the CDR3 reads TGTGCCAGCAGCGTATGGTCTGGTAGTGCAGATACGCAGTATTTT.

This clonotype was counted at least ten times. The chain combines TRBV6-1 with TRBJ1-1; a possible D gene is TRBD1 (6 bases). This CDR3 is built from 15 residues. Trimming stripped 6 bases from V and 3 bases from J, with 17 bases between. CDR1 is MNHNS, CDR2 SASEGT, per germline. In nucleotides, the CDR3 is TGTGCCAGCAGAGGGGGAGGAACTGGGGACACTGAAGCTTTCTTT. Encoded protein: CASRGGGTGDTEAFF.

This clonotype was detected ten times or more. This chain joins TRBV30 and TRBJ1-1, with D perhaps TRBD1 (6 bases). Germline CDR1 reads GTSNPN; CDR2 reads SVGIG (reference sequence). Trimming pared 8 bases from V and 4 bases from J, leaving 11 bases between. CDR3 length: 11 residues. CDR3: CAHGQPTEAFF. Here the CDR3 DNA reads TGTGCCCACGGACAGCCCACTGAAGCTTTCTTT.

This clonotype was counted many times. DNA of the CDR3: TGTGCCAGCACCCCCGACCAGGGACTCCTTTACAATGAGCAGTTCTTC. It encodes CASTPDQGLLYNEQFF. The rearrangement links TRBV2 to TRBJ2-1; D possibly corresponds to TRBD2 (6 bases). Germline V gene lookup returns CDR1 SNHLY and CDR2 FYNNEI. Trimming left V 7 bases short and J 4 bases short, with 20 bases between. The CDR3 has 16 residues.

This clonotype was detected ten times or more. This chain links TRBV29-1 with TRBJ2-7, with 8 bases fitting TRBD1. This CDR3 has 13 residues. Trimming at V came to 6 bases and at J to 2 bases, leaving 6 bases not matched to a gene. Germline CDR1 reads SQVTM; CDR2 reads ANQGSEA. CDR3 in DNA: TGCAGCGTAAGGACAGGGCGAACCTACGAGCAGTACTTC. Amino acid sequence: CSVRTGRTYEQYF.

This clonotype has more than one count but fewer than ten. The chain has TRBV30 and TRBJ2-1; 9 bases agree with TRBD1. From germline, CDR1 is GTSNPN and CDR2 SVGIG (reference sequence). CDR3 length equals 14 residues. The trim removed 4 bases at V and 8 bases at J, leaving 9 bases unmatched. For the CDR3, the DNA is TGTGCCTGGAACCTCGGGACAGGGAGTCATGAGCAGTTCTTC. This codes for CAWNLGTGSHEQFF.

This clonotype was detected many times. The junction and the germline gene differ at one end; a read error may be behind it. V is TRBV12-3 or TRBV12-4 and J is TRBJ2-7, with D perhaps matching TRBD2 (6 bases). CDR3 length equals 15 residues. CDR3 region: CANSLAGKHSYEQYF. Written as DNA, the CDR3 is TGTGCCAACAGTCTCGCGGGAAAACACTCCTACGAGCAGTACTTC.

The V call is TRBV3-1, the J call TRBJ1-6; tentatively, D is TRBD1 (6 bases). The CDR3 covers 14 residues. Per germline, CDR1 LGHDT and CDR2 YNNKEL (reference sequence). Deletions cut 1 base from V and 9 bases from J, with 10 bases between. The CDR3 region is CASSQGGRGSPLHF. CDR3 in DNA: TGTGCCAGCAGCCAAGGGGGGCGCGGTTCACCCCTCCACTTT.

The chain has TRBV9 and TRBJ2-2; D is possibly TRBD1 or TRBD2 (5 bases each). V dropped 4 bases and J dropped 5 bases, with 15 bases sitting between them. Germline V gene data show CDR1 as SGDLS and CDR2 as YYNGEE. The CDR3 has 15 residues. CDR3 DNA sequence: TGTGCCAGCAGCCCTCAGGGAGTTGGGACCGGGGAGCTGTTTTTT. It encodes CASSPQGVGTGELFF.

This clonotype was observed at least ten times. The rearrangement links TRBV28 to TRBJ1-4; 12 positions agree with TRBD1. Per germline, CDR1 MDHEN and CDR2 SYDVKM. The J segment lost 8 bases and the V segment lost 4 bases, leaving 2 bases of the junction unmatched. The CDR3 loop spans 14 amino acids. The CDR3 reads CASSSGQGAEKLFF. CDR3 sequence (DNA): TGTGCCAGCAGTTCGGGACAGGGGGCAGAAAAACTGTTTTTT.

The CDR3 spells CSVDLWGSRELFF. CDR3 DNA sequence: TGCAGCGTTGATTTGTGGGGGTCGCGGGAGCTGTTTTTT. V and J are TRBV29-1 and TRBJ2-2; D could derive from TRBD1 or TRBD2 (5 bases each). The V and J ends lost 3 bases and 9 bases respectively, with 14 bases between them. In germline, CDR1 is SQVTM, CDR2 ANQGSEA. This CDR3 spans 13 amino acids.

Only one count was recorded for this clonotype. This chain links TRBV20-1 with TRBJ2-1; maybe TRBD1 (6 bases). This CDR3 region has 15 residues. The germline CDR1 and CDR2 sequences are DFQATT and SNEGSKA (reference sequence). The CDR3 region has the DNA TGCACTGATAGCCACAGGGCGGGCTCCTACAATGAGCAGTTCTTC. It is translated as CTDSHRAGSYNEQFF.

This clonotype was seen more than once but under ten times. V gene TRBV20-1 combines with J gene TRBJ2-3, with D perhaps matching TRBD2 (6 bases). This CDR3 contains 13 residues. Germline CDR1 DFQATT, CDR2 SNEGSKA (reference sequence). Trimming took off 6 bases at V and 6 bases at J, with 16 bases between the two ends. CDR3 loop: CSAEGRMTDTQYF. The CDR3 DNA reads TGCAGTGCGGAGGGCCGCATGACGGATACGCAGTATTTT.

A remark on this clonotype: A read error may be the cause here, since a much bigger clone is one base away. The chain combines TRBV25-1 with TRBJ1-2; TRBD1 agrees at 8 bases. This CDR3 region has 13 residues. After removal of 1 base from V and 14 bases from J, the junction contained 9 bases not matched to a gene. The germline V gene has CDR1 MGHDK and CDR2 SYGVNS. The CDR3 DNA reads TGTGCCAGCAGTGAATGGACAGGGCGCATGACTACCTTC. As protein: CASSEWTGRMTTF.

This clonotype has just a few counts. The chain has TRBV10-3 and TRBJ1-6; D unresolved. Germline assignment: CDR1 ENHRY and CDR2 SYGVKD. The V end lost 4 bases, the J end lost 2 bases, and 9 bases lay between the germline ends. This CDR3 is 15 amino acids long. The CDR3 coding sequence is TGTGCCATCAGTGCCGGGAACGCCTATAATTCACCCCTCCACTTT. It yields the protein CAISAGNAYNSPLHF.

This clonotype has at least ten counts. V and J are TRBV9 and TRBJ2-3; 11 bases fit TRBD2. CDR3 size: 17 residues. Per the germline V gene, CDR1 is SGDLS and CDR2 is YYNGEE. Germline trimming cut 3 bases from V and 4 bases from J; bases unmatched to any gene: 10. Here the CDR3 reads CASSAQTTSGNSDTQYF. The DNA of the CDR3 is TGTGCCAGCAGCGCCCAAACGACTAGCGGGAACTCAGATACGCAGTATTTT.

CDR3 loop: CASSLLPGSYNEQFF. The CDR3 region has the DNA TGTGCCAGCAGTTTACTCCCGGGCTCCTACAATGAGCAGTTCTTC. The gene calls are TRBV27 and TRBJ2-1; no definite D call. Germline V gives CDR1 MNHEY, CDR2 SMNVEV (reference sequence). There are 15 residues in the CDR3. V gave up 2 bases and J gave up 0 bases, with 8 bases separating them.

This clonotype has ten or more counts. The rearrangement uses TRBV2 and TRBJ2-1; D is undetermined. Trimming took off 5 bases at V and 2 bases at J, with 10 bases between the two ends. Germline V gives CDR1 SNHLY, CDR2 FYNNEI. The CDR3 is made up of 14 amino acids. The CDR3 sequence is CASSHQVPYNEQFF. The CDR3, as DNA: TGTGCCAGCAGTCACCAGGTACCCTACAATGAGCAGTTCTTC.

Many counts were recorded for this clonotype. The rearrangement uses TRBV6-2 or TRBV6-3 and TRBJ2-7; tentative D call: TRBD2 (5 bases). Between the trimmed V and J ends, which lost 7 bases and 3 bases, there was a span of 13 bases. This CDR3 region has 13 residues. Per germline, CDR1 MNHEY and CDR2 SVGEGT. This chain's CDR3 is CASKVDSDYEQYF. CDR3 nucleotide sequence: TGTGCCAGCAAGGTGGATAGCGACTACGAGCAGTACTTC.

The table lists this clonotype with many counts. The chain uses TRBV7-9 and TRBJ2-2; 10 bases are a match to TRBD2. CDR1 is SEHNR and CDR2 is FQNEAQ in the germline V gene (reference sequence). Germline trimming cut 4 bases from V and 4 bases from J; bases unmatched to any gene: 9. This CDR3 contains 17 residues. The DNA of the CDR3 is TGTGCCAGCAGCTCCGGGCTAGCGGGAGTCACCACCGGGGAGCTGTTTTTT. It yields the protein CASSSGLAGVTTGELFF.

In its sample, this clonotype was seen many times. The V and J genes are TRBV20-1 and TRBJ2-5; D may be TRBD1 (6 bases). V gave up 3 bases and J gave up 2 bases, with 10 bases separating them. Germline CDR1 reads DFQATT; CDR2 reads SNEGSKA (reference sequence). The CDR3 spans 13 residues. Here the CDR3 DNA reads TGCAGTGCTAGGGGACACTTTCAAGAGACCCAGTACTTC. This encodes CSARGHFQETQYF.

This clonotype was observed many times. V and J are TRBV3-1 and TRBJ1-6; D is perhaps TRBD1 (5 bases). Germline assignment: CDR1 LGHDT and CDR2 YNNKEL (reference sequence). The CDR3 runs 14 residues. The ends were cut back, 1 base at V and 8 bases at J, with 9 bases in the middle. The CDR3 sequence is CASSQGGDDSPLHF. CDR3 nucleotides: TGTGCCAGCAGCCAAGGTGGGGACGATTCACCCCTCCACTTT.

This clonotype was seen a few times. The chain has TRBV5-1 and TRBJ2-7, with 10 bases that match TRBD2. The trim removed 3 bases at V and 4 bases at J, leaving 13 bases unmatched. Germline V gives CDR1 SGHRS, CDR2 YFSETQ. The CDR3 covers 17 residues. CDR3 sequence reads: CASSSTFSLAGVYEQYF. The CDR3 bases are TGCGCCAGCAGCTCGACATTCAGCCTAGCGGGAGTTTACGAGCAGTACTTC.

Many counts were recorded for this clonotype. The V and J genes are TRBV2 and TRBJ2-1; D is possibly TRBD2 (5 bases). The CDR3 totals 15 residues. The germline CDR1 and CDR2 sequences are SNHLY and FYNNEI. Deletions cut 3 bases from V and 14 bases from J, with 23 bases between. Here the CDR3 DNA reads TGTGCCAGCAGTGACGGAGGACCCTCACAATCATGGGAGTTCTTC. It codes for CASSDGGPSQSWEFF.

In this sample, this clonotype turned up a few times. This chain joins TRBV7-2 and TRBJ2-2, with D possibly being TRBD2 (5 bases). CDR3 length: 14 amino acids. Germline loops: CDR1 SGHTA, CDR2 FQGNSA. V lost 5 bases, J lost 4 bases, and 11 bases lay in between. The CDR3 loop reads CASSGSEGTGELFF. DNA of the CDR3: TGTGCCAGCAGCGGTAGCGAGGGCACCGGGGAGCTGTTTTTT. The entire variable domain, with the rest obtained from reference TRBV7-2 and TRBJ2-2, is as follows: GAGVSQSPSNKVTEKGKDVELRCDPISGHTALYWYRQSLGQGLEFLIYFQGNSAPDKSGLPSDRFSAERTGGSVSTLTIQRTQQEDSAVYLCASSGSEGTGELFFGEGSRLTVL.